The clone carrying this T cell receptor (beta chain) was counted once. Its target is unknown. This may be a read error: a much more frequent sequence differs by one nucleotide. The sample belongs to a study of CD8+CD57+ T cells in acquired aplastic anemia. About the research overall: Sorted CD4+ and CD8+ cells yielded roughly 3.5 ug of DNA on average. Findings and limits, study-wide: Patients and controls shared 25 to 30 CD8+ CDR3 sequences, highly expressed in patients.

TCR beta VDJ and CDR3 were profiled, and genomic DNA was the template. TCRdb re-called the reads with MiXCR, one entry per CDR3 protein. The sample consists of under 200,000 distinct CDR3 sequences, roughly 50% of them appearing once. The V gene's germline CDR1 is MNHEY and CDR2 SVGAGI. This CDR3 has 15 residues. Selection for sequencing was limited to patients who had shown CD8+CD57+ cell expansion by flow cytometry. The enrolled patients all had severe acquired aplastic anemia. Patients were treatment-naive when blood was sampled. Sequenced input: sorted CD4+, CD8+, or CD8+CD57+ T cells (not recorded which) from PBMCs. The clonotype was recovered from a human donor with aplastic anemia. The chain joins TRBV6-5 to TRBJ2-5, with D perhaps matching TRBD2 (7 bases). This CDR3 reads CAGSWAGAGEETQYF. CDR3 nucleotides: TGTGCCGGCAGTTGGGCGGGAGCAGGGGAAGAGACCCAGTACTTC.